The sequence of this T cell receptor (beta chain) was determined in a study of cytomegalovirus exposure and HLA in healthy donors. Study-level findings and limits: Follow-up analysis seemed to connect common viral pathogens with several of the most significant clusters identified.

This clone was observed a handful of times. Its antigen is unidentified. Though nominally healthy at sampling, donors likely had unrecorded immune exposures. It was with 60 Vbeta and 13 Jbeta primers that the PCR ran. Clones were read by immunoSEQ multiplex PCR, and TCRdb kept only the in-frame ones, dropping some. The sample includes about 74,000 clones, more than 65% seen only once; the top ten take over 8.5%. Germline lookup yields CDR1 SNHLY and CDR2 FYNNEI. Trimming stripped 4 bases from V and 2 bases from J, with 9 bases between. The CDR3 has 13 residues. Sequencing used PBMCs. This receptor was obtained from a woman aged 40 to 50 in good health and CMV-seropositive. The chain employs TRBV2 and TRBJ2-7; TRBD2 might be the D (6 bases). The CDR3 protein is CASSVEGTYEQYF. In nucleotides, the CDR3 is TGTGCCAGCAGTGTGGAGGGGACCTACGAGCAGTACTTC.